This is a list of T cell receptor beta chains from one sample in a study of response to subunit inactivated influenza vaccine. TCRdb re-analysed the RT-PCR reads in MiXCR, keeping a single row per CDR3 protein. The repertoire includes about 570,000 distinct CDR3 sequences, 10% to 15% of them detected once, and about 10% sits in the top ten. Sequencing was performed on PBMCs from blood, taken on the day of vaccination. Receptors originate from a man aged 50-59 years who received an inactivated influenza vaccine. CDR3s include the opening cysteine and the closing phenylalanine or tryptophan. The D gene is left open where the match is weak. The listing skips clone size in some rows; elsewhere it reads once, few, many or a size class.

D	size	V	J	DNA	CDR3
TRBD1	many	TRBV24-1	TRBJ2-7	TGTGCCATCAGTCGTGGGACAGGTCCCTACGAGCAGTACTTC	CAISRGTGPYEQYF
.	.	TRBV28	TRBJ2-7	TGTGCCAGCAGTCTCGGTCTTAGAGGCTCCTACGAGCAGTACTTC	CASSLGLRGSYEQYF
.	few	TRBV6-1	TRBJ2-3	TGTGCCAGCAGTGAATCGATGGGAGGGGGCGCAGATACGCAGTATTTT	CASSESMGGGADTQYF
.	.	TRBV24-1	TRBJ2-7	TGTGCCACCAGTGAGTACAGGGGAGGAAACGGATACGAGCAGTACTTC	CATSEYRGGNGYEQYF
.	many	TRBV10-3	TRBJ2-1	TGTGCCATCAGGGTTGGGCAGGGCTTCAATGAGCAGTTCTTC	CAIRVGQGFNEQFF
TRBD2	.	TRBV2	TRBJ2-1	TGTGCCAGCAGTTCGATAGCGGGGGTGGGCAATGAGCAGTTCTTC	CASSSIAGVGNEQFF
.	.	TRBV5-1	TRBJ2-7	TGCGCCAGCAGTGTATCCGGGACACTCTACGAGCAGTACTTC	CASSVSGTLYEQYF
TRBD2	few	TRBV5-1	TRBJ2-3	TGCGCCAGCAGCTCCCGGGGACTAGCGGGGGGGTTAGGCACAGATACGCAGTATTTT	CASSSRGLAGGLGTDTQYF
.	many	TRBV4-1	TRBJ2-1	TGCGCCAGCAGCCACGGCAGGGGAAGTAATGAGCAGTTCTTC	CASSHGRGSNEQFF
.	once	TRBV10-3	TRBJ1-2	TGTGCCATCAGTGAAGGTCTAGCCTCCAACTATGGCTACACCTTC	CAISEGLASNYGYTF
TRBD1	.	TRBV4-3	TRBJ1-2	TGCGCCAGCAGCCAAGAGTCCGGCAGGGGGGCCAATGGCTACACCTTC	CASSQESGRGANGYTF
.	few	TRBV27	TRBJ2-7	TGTGCCAGCAGTTTAACCCCGGTTCAGTACGAGCAGTACTTC	CASSLTPVQYEQYF
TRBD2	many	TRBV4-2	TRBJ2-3	TGTGCCAGCAGCCCCTCGTCCAGCGGGAGCGCAGATACGCAGTATTTT	CASSPSSSGSADTQYF
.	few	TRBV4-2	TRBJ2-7	TGTGCCAGCAGCCAAGTGGCTTGGGGGGAACAGGCCTACGAGCAGTACTTC	CASSQVAWGEQAYEQYF
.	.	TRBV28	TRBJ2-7	TGTGCCAGCAGTTTATCCGGCCGGCTTACCTACGAGCAGTACTTC	CASSLSGRLTYEQYF
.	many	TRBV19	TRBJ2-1	TGTGCCAGTACCGAGGGGGTGTGGGAGTACAATGAGCAGTTCTTC	CASTEGVWEYNEQFF
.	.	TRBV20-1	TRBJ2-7	TGCAGTGCTAGAAACGTAGGGGGCTACGAGCAGTACTTC	CSARNVGGYEQYF
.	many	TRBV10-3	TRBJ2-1	TGTGCCATCAGCACTTACTACAATGAGCAGTTCTTC	CAISTYYNEQFF
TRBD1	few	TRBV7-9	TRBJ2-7	TGTGCCAGCAGCTCAGACAGGGTTGTTTCCTACGAGCAGTACTTC	CASSSDRVVSYEQYF
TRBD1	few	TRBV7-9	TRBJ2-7	TGTGCCAGCAGCTCACTCCGACAGGGGCTCGACGAGCAGTACTTC	CASSSLRQGLDEQYF
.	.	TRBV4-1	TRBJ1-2	TGCGCCAGCAGCCACGCGAAGCGGGCCTTGGGGTATGGCTACACCTTC	CASSHAKRALGYGYTF
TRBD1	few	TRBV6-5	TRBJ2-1	TGTGCCAGCAGTTCCGGGACAGGGTGGAACAATGAGCAGTTCTTC	CASSSGTGWNNEQFF
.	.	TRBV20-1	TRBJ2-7	TGCAGTGCCAAAAGGGGCGAGCAGTACTTC	CSAKRGEQYF
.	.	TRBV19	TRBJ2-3	TGTGCCAGTAGTATTGGGACCAGCACAGATACGCAGTATTTT	CASSIGTSTDTQYF
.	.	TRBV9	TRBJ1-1	TGTGCCAGCAGCCTCGAAGGGGGTGAGGCTTTCTTT	CASSLEGGEAFF
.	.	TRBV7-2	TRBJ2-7	TGTGCCAGCACCGAGGGGGACGAGCAGTACTTC	CASTEGDEQYF
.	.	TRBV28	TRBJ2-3	TGTGCCAGCAGTTTCTATGGACTCAAAGGAAGCACAGATACGCAGTATTTT	CASSFYGLKGSTDTQYF
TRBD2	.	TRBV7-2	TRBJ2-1	TGTGCCAGCAGCACCGGGACTAGCGGGATCTACAATGAGCAGTTCTTC	CASSTGTSGIYNEQFF
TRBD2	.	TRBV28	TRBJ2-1	TGTGCCAGCGGCCCTAGCGGGAGGGCCAATGAGCAGTTCTTC	CASGPSGRANEQFF
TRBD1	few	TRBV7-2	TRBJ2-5	TGTGCCAGCAGCTTTACCTTTCCGGGACAGGGGATGGAGACCCAGTACTTC	CASSFTFPGQGMETQYF
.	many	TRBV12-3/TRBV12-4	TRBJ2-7	TGTGCCAGCAGTTTAGCGCCTATGGTTGAGCAGTACTTC	CASSLAPMVEQYF
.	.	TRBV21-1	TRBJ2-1	TGTGCCAGCAGCAAAAAGGGCGGGACCAGGAGTGAGCAGTTCTTC	CASSKKGGTRSEQFF
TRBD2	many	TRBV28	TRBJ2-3	TGTGCCAGCAGTTTAACTGGCGGGAGGGCCTGGTCAGATACGCAGTATTTT	CASSLTGGRAWSDTQYF
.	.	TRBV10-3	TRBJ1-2	TGTGCCATCAGTGATAACAAAAACTATGGCTACACCTTC	CAISDNKNYGYTF
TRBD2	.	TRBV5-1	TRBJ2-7	TGCGCCAGCAGCTCCGGGACTAGTATCGACGAGCAGTACTTC	CASSSGTSIDEQYF
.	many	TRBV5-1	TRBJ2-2	TGCGCCAGCAGCTTGCAAACAGGCGAGAACACCGGGGAGCTGTTTTTT	CASSLQTGENTGELFF
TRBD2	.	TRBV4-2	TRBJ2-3	TGTGCCAGCAGCCAGCCGGGACTAGCGGGCCTGGATACGCAGTATTTT	CASSQPGLAGLDTQYF
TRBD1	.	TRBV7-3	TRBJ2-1	TGTGCCAGCAGCTACGGGGCCGGGACAGGCAAGTCCAATGAGCAGTTCTTC	CASSYGAGTGKSNEQFF
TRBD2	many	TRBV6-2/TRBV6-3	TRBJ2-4	TGTGCCAGCAGGCCACCGGGACTAGGAGCCAAAAACATTCAGTACTTC	CASRPPGLGAKNIQYF
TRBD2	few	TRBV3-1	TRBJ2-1	TGTGCCAGCAGCCAAGATTGGGGGGGGGTCTACAATGAGCAGTTCTTC	CASSQDWGGVYNEQFF
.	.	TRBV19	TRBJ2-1	TGTGCCAGTACCCCAGGGACCTACAATGAGCAGTTCTTC	CASTPGTYNEQFF